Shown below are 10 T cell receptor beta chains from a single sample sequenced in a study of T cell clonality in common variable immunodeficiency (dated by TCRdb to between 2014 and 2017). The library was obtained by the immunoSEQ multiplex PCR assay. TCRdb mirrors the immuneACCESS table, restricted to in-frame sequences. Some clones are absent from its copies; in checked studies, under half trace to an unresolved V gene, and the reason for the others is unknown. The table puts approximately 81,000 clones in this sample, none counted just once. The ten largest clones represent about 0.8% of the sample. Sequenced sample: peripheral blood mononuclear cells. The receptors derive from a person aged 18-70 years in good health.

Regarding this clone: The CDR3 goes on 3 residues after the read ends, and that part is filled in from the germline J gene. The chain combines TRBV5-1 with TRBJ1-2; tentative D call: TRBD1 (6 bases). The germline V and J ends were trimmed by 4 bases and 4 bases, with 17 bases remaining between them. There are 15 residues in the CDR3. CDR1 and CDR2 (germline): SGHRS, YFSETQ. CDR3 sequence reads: CASSKEGQKTYGYTF. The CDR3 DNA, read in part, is TGCGCCAGCAGCAAGGAGGGACAAAAGACCTATGGC.

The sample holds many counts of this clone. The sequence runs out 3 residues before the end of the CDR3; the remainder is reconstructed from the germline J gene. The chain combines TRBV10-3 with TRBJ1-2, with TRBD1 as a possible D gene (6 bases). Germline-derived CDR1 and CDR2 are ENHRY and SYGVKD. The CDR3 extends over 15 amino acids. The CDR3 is CAISESLGAPGGYTF. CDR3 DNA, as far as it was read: TGTGCCATCAGTGAGTCTCTGGGGGCCCCGGGGGGC.

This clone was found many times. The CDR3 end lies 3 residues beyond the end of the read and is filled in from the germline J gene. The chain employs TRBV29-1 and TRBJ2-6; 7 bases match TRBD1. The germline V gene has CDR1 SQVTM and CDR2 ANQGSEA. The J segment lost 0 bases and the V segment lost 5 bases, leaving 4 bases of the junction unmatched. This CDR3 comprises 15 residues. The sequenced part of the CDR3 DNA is TGCAGCGTTACAGGGGCCGACTCTGGGGCCAACGTC. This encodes CSVTGADSGANV. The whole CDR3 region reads CSVTGADSGANVLTF.

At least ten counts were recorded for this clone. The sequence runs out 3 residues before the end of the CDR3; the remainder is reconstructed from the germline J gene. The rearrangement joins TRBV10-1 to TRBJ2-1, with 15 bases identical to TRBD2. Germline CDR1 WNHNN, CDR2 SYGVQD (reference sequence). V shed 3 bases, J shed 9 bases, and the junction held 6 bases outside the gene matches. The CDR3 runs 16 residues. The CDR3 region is CASSDLGLAGGGEQFF. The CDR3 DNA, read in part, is TGCGCCAGCAGTGACCTGGGACTAGCGGGAGGTGGTGAG.

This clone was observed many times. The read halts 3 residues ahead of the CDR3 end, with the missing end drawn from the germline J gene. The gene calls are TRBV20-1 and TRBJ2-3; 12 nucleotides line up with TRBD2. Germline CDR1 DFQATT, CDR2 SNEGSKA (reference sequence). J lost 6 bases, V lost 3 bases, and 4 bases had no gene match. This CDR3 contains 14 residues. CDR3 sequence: CSASALAGGDTQYF. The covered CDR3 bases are TGCAGTGCTAGCGCGCTAGCGGGAGGGGATACG.

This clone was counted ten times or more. The covered CDR3 bases are TGTGCCAGCAGCGCAAGGGGTTCTCAAGAGACC. The encoded protein is CASSARGSQET. The whole CDR3 is CASSARGSQETQYF. The J gene is TRBJ2-5, the V gene TRBV7-2, with a tentative D call TRBD1 (5 bases). The read gets to within 3 residues of the CDR3 end, and the germline J gene fills in the rest. Trimming cost V 5 bases and J 2 bases, with 12 bases left between them. CDR1 is SGHTA and CDR2 is FQGNSA in the germline V gene. The CDR3 covers 14 residues.

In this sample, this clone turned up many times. Here the CDR3 reads CASSLTGTGSNVLTF. CDR3 DNA, as far as it was read: TGTGCCAGCAGCCTCACCGGGACAGGCTCCAACGTC. This chain links TRBV27 with TRBJ2-6; 8 bases match TRBD1. The read halts 3 residues ahead of the CDR3 end, with the missing end drawn from the germline J gene. CDR3 length: 15 amino acids. From germline, CDR1 is MNHEY and CDR2 SMNVEV (reference sequence). J was trimmed by 8 bases and V by 6 bases; bases with no gene match: 9. The full variable domain, with the rest looked up from reference TRBV27 and TRBJ2-6, is EAQVTQNPRYLITVTGKKLTVTCSQNMNHEYMSWYRQDPGLGLRQIYYSMNVEVTDKGDVPEGYKVSRKEKRNFPLILESPSPNQTSLYFCASSLTGTGSNVLTFGAGSRLTVL.

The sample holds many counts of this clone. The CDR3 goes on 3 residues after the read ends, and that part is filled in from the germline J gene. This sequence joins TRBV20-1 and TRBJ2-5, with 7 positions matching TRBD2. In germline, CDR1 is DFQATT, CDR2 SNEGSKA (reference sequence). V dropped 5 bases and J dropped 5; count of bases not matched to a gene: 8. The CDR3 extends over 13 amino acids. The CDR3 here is CSAPGSGGETQYF. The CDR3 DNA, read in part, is TGCAGTGCTCCTGGTTCCGGGGGGGAGACC.

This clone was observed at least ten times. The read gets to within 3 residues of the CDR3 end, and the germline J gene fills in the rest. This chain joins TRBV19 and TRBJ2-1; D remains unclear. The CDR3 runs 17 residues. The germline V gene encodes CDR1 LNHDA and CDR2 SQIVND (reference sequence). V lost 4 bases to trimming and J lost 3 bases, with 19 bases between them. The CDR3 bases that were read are TGTGCCAGTAGTACAGTGATGATAAGGGTCGACTACAATGAG. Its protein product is CASSTVMIRVDYNE. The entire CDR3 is CASSTVMIRVDYNEQFF.

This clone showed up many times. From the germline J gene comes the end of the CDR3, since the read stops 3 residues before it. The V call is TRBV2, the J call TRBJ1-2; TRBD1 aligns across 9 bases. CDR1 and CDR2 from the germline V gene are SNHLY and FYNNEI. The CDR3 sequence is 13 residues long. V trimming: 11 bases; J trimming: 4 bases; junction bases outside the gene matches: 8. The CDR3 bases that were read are TGTGCCGGGGACAGGGAATTGGGCTATGGC. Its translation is CAGDRELGYG. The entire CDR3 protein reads CAGDRELGYGYTF.